Listed here is a single T cell receptor beta chain. The antigen is unknown. This entry belongs to a study of T cells in Graves' hyperthyroidism and ophthalmopathy. Study results and caveats: Through a model of 13 V-J features, ophthalmopathy was separated from stable hyperthyroidism. Blood also held most thyroid clonotypes expanded beyond 0.001.

Stable disease denoted Graves' hyperthyroidism without ophthalmopathy progression within 18 months. The investigators amplified TCR beta CDR3 regions from RNA transcripts. When the TCR CDR3 underwent first-round RT-PCR, the HTBI primer set was used. In TCRdb, the multiplex PCR reads were re-called with MiXCR into one record per CDR3 protein. The sample holds about 840,000 distinct CDR3 sequences, around 38% seen once. Sample: blood. The receptor was isolated from a man between 18 and 29 years old with Graves' hyperthyroidism.

CDR3 in amino acids: CASSQGYRQGDEQYF. The CDR3 bases are TGCGCCAGCAGCCAGGGCTACCGACAGGGCGACGAGCAGTACTTC. This chain uses TRBV4-1 with TRBJ2-7, with TRBD1 identical over 7 bases. This CDR3 region has 15 residues. Germline V gives CDR1 MGHRA, CDR2 YSYEKL. J lost 5 bases, V lost 3 bases, and 10 bases had no gene match.